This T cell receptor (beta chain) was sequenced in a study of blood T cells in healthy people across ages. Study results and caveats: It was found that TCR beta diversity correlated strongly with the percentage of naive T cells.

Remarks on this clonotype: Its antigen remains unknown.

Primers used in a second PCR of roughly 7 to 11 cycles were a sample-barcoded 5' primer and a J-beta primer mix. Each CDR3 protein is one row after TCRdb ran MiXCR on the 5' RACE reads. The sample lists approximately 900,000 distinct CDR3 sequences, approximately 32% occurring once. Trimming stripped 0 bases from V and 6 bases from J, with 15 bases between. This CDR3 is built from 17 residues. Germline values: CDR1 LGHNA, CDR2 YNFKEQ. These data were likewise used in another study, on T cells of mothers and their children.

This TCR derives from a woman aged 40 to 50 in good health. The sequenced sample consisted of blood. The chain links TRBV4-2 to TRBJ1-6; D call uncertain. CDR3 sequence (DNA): TGTGCCAGCAGCCAAGACGGGGAAGGTTCGGGTAATTCACCCCTCCACTTT. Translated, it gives CASSQDGEGSGNSPLHF.